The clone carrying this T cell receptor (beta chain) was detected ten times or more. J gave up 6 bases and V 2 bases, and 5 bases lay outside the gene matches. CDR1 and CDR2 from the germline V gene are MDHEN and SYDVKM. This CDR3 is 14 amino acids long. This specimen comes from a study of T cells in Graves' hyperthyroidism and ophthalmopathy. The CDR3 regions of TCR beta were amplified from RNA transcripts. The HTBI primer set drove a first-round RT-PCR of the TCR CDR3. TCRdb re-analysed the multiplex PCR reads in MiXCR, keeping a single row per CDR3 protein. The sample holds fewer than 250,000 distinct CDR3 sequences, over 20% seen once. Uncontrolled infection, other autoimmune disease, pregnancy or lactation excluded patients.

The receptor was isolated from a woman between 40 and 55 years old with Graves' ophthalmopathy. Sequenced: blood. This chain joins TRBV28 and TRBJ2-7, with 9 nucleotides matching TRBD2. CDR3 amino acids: CASSLAGGPLEQYF. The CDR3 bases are TGTGCCAGCAGTTTAGCGGGAGGGCCACTCGAGCAGTACTTC.